This T cell receptor beta chain was obtained from a study of blood T cell repertoires in COVID-19. At the level of the study: The United States, Italy and Spain provided the acute and convalescent COVID-19 samples. Sample material is recorded as cDNA or gDNA derived from T cells, B-cell-depleted T cells, or PBMCs.

In the source study's methods: By means of reference gene primer amplification, nucleated cell counts were estimated. Sequencing used immunoSEQ multiplex PCR; TCRdb keeps in-frame clones, though not all of them. D and trimming come from the DNA, and the V and J calls and clone size come from that table. Of roughly 300,000 clones listed, around 86% were seen once; the top ten hold roughly 15%. Between the trimmed V and J ends, which lost 3 bases and 3 bases, there was a span of 20 bases. Germline values: CDR1 DFQATT, CDR2 SNEGSKA (reference sequence). The CDR3 runs to 16 residues. Sequencing was carried out using peripheral blood. The chain carries TRBV20-1 and TRBJ1-1, with a possible D match to TRBD1 (6 bases). This receptor was obtained from a human donor in a cohort sampled during active COVID-19. The CDR3 DNA reads TGCAGTGCTAGTCCTACAGCCAGGGGAGGGCACACTGAAGCTTTCTTT. It specifies CSASPTARGGHTEAFF.